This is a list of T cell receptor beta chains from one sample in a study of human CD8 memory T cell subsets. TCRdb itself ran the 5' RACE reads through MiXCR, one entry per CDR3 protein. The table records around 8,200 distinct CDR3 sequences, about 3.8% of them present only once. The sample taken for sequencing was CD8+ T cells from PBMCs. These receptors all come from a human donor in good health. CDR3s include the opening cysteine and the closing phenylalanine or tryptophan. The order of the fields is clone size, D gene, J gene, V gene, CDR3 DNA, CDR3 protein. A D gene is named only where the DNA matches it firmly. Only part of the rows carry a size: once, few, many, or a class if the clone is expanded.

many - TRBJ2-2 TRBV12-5 TGTGCTAGTGGTTTGGTAAACAGTGGGGAGCTGTTTTTT CASGLVNSGELFF
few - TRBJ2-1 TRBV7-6 TGTGCCAGCAGCTTAGGAGACGGGGAGCAGTTCTTC CASSLGDGEQFF
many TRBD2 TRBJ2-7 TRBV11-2 TGTGCCAGCAGCTCTGACACGGGAGGGCCCTACGAGCAGTACTTC CASSSDTGGPYEQYF
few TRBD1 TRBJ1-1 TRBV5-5 TGTGCCAGCAGCCCCCGGGACAGGGGCACTGAAGCTTTCTTT CASSPRDRGTEAFF
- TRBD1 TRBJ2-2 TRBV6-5 TGTGCCAGCAGTCATAAGGGACAGGGACTTTCCGGGGAGCTGTTTTTT CASSHKGQGLSGELFF
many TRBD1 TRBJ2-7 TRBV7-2 TGTGCCAGCCGCGGGACAGGGGACTACGAGCAGTACTTC CASRGTGDYEQYF
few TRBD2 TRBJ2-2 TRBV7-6 TGTGCCAGCAGCGGGGGGACTAGCGGGAGAGGGACCGGGGAGCTGTTTTTT CASSGGTSGRGTGELFF
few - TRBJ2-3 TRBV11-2 TGTGCCAGCAGCGGGGACGGTAGCACAGATACGCAGTATTTT CASSGDGSTDTQYF
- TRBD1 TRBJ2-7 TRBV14 TGTGCCAGCAGCCACGGACAGGGAGATCCCTACGAGCAGTACTTC CASSHGQGDPYEQYF
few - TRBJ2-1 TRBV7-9 TGTGCCAGCGGGAAGAAGGACAATGAGCAGTTCTTC CASGKKDNEQFF
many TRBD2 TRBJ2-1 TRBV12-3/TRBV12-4 TGTGCCAGCAGCGGACTAGCGGGAGATGGCGAGCAGTTCTTC CASSGLAGDGEQFF
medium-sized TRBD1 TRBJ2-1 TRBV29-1 TGCAGCGTTCTGGACAGGGAGAACAATGAGCAGTTCTTC CSVLDRENNEQFF
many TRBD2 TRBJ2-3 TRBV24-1 TGTGCCACCAGTGACCTGACTAGCGACACAGATACGCAGTATTTT CATSDLTSDTDTQYF
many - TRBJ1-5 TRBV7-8 TGTGCCAGCAGCTTAGCCGGGCAGCTTAGCAATCAGCCCCAGCATTTT CASSLAGQLSNQPQHF
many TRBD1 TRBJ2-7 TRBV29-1 TGCAGCGTTGAACCGGGACAGGGGGCTGCTGGCTCCTACGAGCAGTACTTC CSVEPGQGAAGSYEQYF
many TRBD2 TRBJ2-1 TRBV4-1 TGCGCCAGCAGCCAACCCGTAGAGCGGGGGAACAATGAGCAGTTCTTC CASSQPVERGNNEQFF
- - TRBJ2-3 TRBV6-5 TGTGCCAGCAGTAAGGGGACCCCAGACACAGATACGCAGTATTTT CASSKGTPDTDTQYF
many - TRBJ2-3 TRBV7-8 TGTGCCAGCAGCCCGTACCGTGGCGGAGGAAGCACAGATACGCAGTATTTT CASSPYRGGGSTDTQYF
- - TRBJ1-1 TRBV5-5 TGTGCCAGCAGCACGGATGGGGACACTGAAGCTTTCTTT CASSTDGDTEAFF
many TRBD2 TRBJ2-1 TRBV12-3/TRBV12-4 TGTGCCAGCAGGCCTAGCGGGGGGGCTCATGAGCAGTTCTTC CASRPSGGAHEQFF
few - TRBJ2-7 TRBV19 TGTGCCAGTAGTGGAGGCAGCATCCACGAGCAGTACTTC CASSGGSIHEQYF
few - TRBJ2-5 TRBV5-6 TGTGCCAGCAGCTTGGAATGGTTAGGGTACCAAGAGACCCAGTACTTC CASSLEWLGYQETQYF